The clone carrying this T cell receptor beta chain was observed a few times. This specimen belongs to a study of early T cells in non-severe SARS-CoV-2 infection. Individual cDNA molecules received unique molecular identifiers during library preparation. TCRdb re-called the 5' RACE reads with MiXCR, one entry per CDR3 protein. The sample includes fewer than 120,000 distinct CDR3 sequences, approximately 12% seen only once; the top ten take 3.5% to 4%. Trimming removed 5 bases at V and 2 bases at J, with 10 bases between. This CDR3 has 14 residues. The germline V gene encodes CDR1 LNHDA and CDR2 SQIVND (reference sequence).

The sequence was collected from an adult who was a healthcare worker with PCR-confirmed SARS-CoV-2 infection or an uninfected control (not recorded which). The source was whole blood, collected at baseline. This chain links TRBV19 with TRBJ2-4; a possible D gene is TRBD2 (5 bases). CDR3 nucleotides: TGTGCCAGTAGTGCGTTAGCGACCAAAAACATTCAGTACTTC. As protein: CASSALATKNIQYF.